Listed below are T cell receptor beta chains from one sample, sequenced in a study of T cell repertoires in cytomegalovirus infection. One entry per CDR3 protein results from TCRdb running MiXCR on the reads. Of 500,000 or so distinct CDR3 sequences in the sample, 16% were seen once. Source material: CD8+ T cells from PBMCs. The receptor source for this set is a human donor in good health (CMV status not recorded). Some clones in this sample may be carry-over from other donors' samples. CDR3s include the opening cysteine and the closing phenylalanine or tryptophan. D genes are given only for firm matches. Part of the rows lack a size; the others show once, few, many or a class for expanded clones.

v_gene	j_gene	d_gene	abundance	CDR3aa	CDR3nt
TRBV20-1	TRBJ1-1	.	many	CSARDLGHTEAFF	TGCAGTGCTAGAGATTTGGGGCACACTGAAGCTTTCTTT
TRBV10-3	TRBJ2-7	TRBD1	few	CAIGTDSYEQYF	TGTGCCATCGGGACAGACTCCTACGAGCAGTACTTC
TRBV11-2	TRBJ2-7	.	many	CASSPTEGNSYEQYF	TGTGCCAGCAGCCCCACCGAAGGCAACTCCTACGAGCAGTACTTC
TRBV6-5	TRBJ1-2	TRBD1	.	CASSSVDRDYGYTF	TGTGCCAGCAGTTCGGTGGACAGGGACTATGGCTACACCTTC
TRBV7-9	TRBJ1-4	.	.	CASSRMGRETTNEKLFF	TGTGCCAGCAGCCGAATGGGACGGGAGACAACTAATGAAAAACTGTTTTTT
TRBV14	TRBJ2-7	.	many	CASSQDHGVEQYF	TGTGCCAGCAGCCAAGATCATGGGGTCGAGCAGTACTTC
TRBV6-6	TRBJ2-3	.	many	CASSYSGDGTDTQYF	TGTGCCAGCAGTTACTCAGGGGATGGGACAGATACGCAGTATTTT
TRBV10-2	TRBJ2-1	TRBD2	many	CASYQRGPYNEQFF	TGCGCCAGTTACCAGCGGGGTCCCTACAATGAGCAGTTCTTC
TRBV11-2	TRBJ2-1	TRBD2	.	CASSASSGSVPYNEQFF	TGTGCCAGCAGCGCCTCTAGCGGGAGTGTCCCCTACAATGAGCAGTTCTTC
TRBV7-9	TRBJ1-2	TRBD1	many	CASSLEPRAAGQHNYGYTF	TGTGCCAGCAGCTTAGAGCCCCGCGCCGCGGGACAGCACAACTATGGCTACACCTTC
TRBV6-5	TRBJ2-7	.	.	CASSYRAGGDEQYF	TGTGCCAGCAGTTACAGGGCAGGGGGGGACGAGCAGTACTTC
TRBV7-9	TRBJ2-7	TRBD2	many	CASSSRRRGSYEQYF	TGTGCCAGCAGCTCACGAAGGCGGGGGTCCTACGAGCAGTACTTC